The T cell receptor beta chain described here comes from a study of T cell repertoires in cytomegalovirus infection. At the level of the study: The authors used CMV epitopes that were HLA-C-restricted (recently identified) and HLA-B-restricted (well studied). Evidence of both CMV infection and a matching HLA type came from public TCR beta signatures.

This clonotype was detected a few times. Its antigen is still unknown. Findings and caveats of the study: Adding up the frequency of public TCR beta families identified people who carried CMV plus the relevant HLA. The response measured ex vivo was dominated by TCR beta clonotypes (HLA-C-restricted and CMV-specific).

TCRdb recomputed calls from the reads with MiXCR, one row per CDR3 protein. Of more than 85,000 distinct CDR3 sequences detected, around 30% appear once; the ten largest clones hold approximately 78%. The sequencing here drew on CD8+ T cells from cultured PBMCs, taken from culture after CMV antigen stimulation. The sequence was obtained from a human donor in good health (CMV status not recorded). Some clones in this sample may be carry-over from other donors' samples.

In DNA form, the CDR3 reads TGTGCCAGCAGTGAAACGCTGGACGGGGGCACTGAAGCTTTCTTT. As protein: CASSETLDGGTEAFF. The chain links TRBV2 to TRBJ1-1; D possibly corresponds to TRBD1 (5 bases). Looked up from germline, CDR1 is SNHLY and CDR2 is FYNNEI. Trimming shortened V by 2 bases and J by 4 bases, and 14 bases separated the two germline ends. The CDR3 has 15 residues.